This T cell receptor (beta chain) was recovered during a study of identical twins. Comments on this clonotype: Its antigen is still unknown.

General study findings and limits: Invariant populations such as MAIT and iNKT cells could partly muddle zero-insertion analyses.

TCRdb reprocessed the 5' RACE reads via MiXCR and lists one record per CDR3 protein. This sample yields about 470,000 distinct CDR3 sequences, of which roughly 24% are seen a single time; about 2.7% belongs to the top ten. The CDR3 extends over 14 amino acids. Germline lookup yields CDR1 MGHRA and CDR2 YSYEKL. V shed 5 bases and J shed 5 bases, with 12 bases lying between them. Separately, the same data were catalogued under a study of T cells expressing NK-cell markers. That source notes: Among CD8+ T cells from 5 to 7 donors, dominant NKG2C+ clonotypes accounted for about 1.0-7.0%.

The V call is TRBV4-1, the J call TRBJ2-2, with D perhaps TRBD1 (6 bases). The sample taken for sequencing was CD4+ T cells sorted from blood. This receptor was identified in a woman aged 18-29 years in good health. CDR3: CASSSNRVTGELFF. The CDR3 DNA reads TGCGCCAGCAGCTCAAACAGGGTAACCGGGGAGCTGTTTTTT.